These T cell receptor beta chains were read from a single sample in a study of T cell responses to AZD1222 COVID-19 vaccine. Some clones are missing from TCRdb's copy, which holds only in-frame ones; the method was immunoSEQ multiplex PCR. The sample carries about 150,000 clones, 80% to 85% recorded once. The input for sequencing was peripheral blood, taken on day 0 of MenACWY control vaccination. Receptor source: an adult in good health. Both conserved end residues are part of each CDR3. D genes are given only for firm matches. Clone size is shown for a subset of rows, as once, few, many or a class of expanded clone.

NA,NA,TRBV3-1/TRBV3-2,TRBJ1-1,CASSQGGGLWTEAFF,TGTGCCAGCAGCCAAGGGGGCGGTTTGTGGACTGAAGCTTTCTTT
TRBD1,NA,TRBV3-1/TRBV3-2,TRBJ1-6,CASSQKGQGNSPLHF,TGTGCCAGCAGCCAAAAGGGACAGGGCAATTCACCCCTCCACTTT
TRBD1,NA,TRBV5-4,TRBJ2-2,CASSAVDRGSPGELFF,TGTGCCAGCAGCGCCGTGGACAGGGGCTCTCCCGGGGAGCTGTTTTTT
TRBD1,NA,TRBV6-5,TRBJ1-4,CASSQDRGHEKLFF,TGTGCCAGCAGTCAGGACAGGGGGCATGAAAAACTGTTTTTT
NA,NA,TRBV7-9,TRBJ2-7,CASSLAGPSYEQYF,TGTGCCAGCAGCTTAGCAGGGCCCTCCTACGAGCAGTACTTC
TRBD1,NA,TRBV5-1,TRBJ1-1,CASSLLGQGSTEAFF,TGCGCCAGCAGCTTGCTTGGACAGGGGTCGACTGAAGCTTTCTTT
TRBD2,NA,TRBV25-1,TRBJ2-1,CASSESGDYNEQFF,TGTGCCAGCAGTGAGAGCGGGGACTACAATGAGCAGTTCTTC
NA,NA,TRBV23-1,TRBJ1-6,CASSQLGGDSPLHF,TGCGCCAGCAGTCAATTGGGGGGGGATTCACCCCTCCACTTT
NA,NA,TRBV18,TRBJ1-2,CASSPPEWGAGGYTF,TGTGCCAGCTCACCACCGGAATGGGGGGCTGGTGGCTACACCTTC
TRBD2,NA,TRBV14,TRBJ2-3,CASSHPGLAGALTDTQYF,TGTGCCAGCAGCCATCCCGGACTAGCGGGGGCCCTCACAGATACGCAGTATTTT
NA,once,TRBV6-5,TRBJ2-4,CASSYVSGRKNIQYF,TGTGCCAGCAGTTACGTTTCGGGTCGAAAAAACATTCAGTACTTC
TRBD2,few,TRBV7-9,TRBJ2-3,CASSFRGTSGTDTQYF,TGTGCCAGCAGCTTCCGGGGGACTAGCGGCACAGATACGCAGTATTTT
TRBD1,NA,TRBV2,TRBJ2-1,CASRRTGVVYNEQFF,TGTGCCAGCAGGAGGACAGGGGTCGTCTACAATGAGCAGTTCTTC
NA,NA,TRBV9,TRBJ1-1,CASSPQSYNTEAFF,TGTGCCAGCAGCCCTCAATCCTACAACACTGAAGCTTTCTTT
NA,NA,TRBV12-3/TRBV12-4,TRBJ2-1,CASSLLGGGEQFF,TGTGCCAGCAGTTTGCTTGGCGGCGGTGAGCAGTTCTTC
NA,NA,TRBV19,TRBJ2-2,CASSSNSPGELFF,TGTGCCAGTAGTAGCAACAGTCCCGGGGAGCTGTTTTTT
NA,NA,TRBV3-1/TRBV3-2,TRBJ2-5,CASRATGRGQETQYF,TGTGCCAGCAGGGCGACAGGGAGGGGGCAAGAGACCCAGTACTTC
NA,once,TRBV6-5,TRBJ1-3,CASVQVKGNTIYF,TGTGCCAGCGTACAGGTGAAAGGAAACACCATATATTTT
NA,NA,TRBV27,TRBJ2-7,CASSPGRAYEQYF,TGTGCCAGCAGTCCGGGACGGGCATACGAGCAGTACTTC
NA,many,TRBV19,TRBJ1-5,CASSPTIWTDSTQHF,TGTGCCAGTAGTCCCACTATCTGGACAGATTCGACCCAGCATTTT
TRBD2,NA,TRBV9,TRBJ2-3,CASSVGLAGVPSTDTQYF,TGTGCCAGCAGTGTGGGACTAGCGGGGGTGCCCAGCACAGATACGCAGTATTTT
TRBD1,NA,TRBV3-1/TRBV3-2,TRBJ1-1,CASTLGTAMNTEAFF,TGTGCCAGCACCTTAGGGACAGCGATGAACACTGAAGCTTTCTTT
TRBD1,NA,TRBV7-6,TRBJ2-1,CASSQGQGGNNEQFF,TGTGCCAGCAGCCAGGGACAGGGAGGAAACAATGAGCAGTTCTTC
NA,few,TRBV5-4,TRBJ1-1,CASSLEGPGEAFF,TGTGCCAGCAGCTTGGAAGGCCCGGGTGAAGCTTTCTTT
NA,NA,TRBV24-1,TRBJ1-2,CATSDTGSGYTF,TGTGCCACCAGTGATACAGGGAGTGGCTACACCTTC
NA,NA,TRBV18,TRBJ1-1,CASSSSRGNTEAFF,TGTGCCAGCTCATCATCTAGGGGTAACACTGAAGCTTTCTTT
NA,NA,TRBV18,TRBJ2-3,CASSSLDTDTQYF,TGTGCCAGCTCATCACTTGACACAGATACGCAGTATTTT
TRBD1,once,TRBV7-9,TRBJ1-4,CASSRTGNSEKLFF,TGTGCCAGCAGTCGGACAGGAAATTCTGAAAAACTGTTTTTT
NA,NA,TRBV7-3,TRBJ2-3,CASSSRRAGDTQYF,TGTGCCAGCAGCTCCAGGCGCGCGGGAGATACGCAGTATTTT
TRBD1,NA,TRBV2,TRBJ1-5,CASSSGQGNQPQHF,TGTGCCAGCAGTTCCGGACAGGGGAATCAGCCCCAGCATTTT
NA,NA,TRBV29-1,TRBJ1-2,CSSNSPYGYTF,TGCAGCTCTAACAGCCCCTATGGCTACACCTTC
TRBD1,NA,TRBV5-1,TRBJ2-2,CASSYDGQAGTGELFF,TGCGCCAGCAGCTACGACGGACAGGCGGGCACCGGGGAGCTGTTTTTT
TRBD1,NA,TRBV12-5,TRBJ1-2,CASGLVRAVRFGTGEDGYTF,TGTGCTAGTGGTTTGGTCAGGGCCGTGAGATTCGGGACAGGGGAGGATGGCTACACCTTC
NA,NA,TRBV2,TRBJ1-5,CASSEAGRIWPQHF,TGTGCCAGCAGTGAAGCTGGCAGGATATGGCCCCAGCATTTT
TRBD2,NA,TRBV9,TRBJ2-1,CASSVEASGTEFF,TGTGCCAGCAGCGTAGAGGCTAGCGGGACAGAGTTCTTC
NA,NA,TRBV25-1,TRBJ1-3,CASSEFGEPSGNTIYF,TGTGCCAGCAGTGAATTCGGGGAACCCTCTGGAAACACCATATATTTT
TRBD1,NA,TRBV28,TRBJ1-1,CASSFSGGIGTEAFF,TGTGCCAGCAGTTTTTCAGGGGGCATCGGCACTGAAGCTTTCTTT
NA,NA,TRBV15,TRBJ1-5,CATSRGLVGGNQPQHF,TGTGCCACCAGCAGAGGGCTCGTAGGGGGCAATCAGCCCCAGCATTTT
NA,many,TRBV2,TRBJ2-1,CASSDEYNEQFF,TGTGCCAGCAGTGACGAGTACAATGAGCAGTTCTTC
TRBD2,NA,TRBV28,TRBJ2-1,CASSLGTSGGFNEQFF,TGTGCCAGCAGTTTAGGGACTAGCGGGGGGTTCAATGAGCAGTTCTTC
TRBD1,NA,TRBV23-1,TRBJ2-1,CASSQSCTGARFF,TGCGCCAGCAGTCAATCTTGCACAGGGGCCCGGTTCTTC
NA,once,TRBV11-2,TRBJ1-3,CASRRTPSGNTIYF,TGTGCCAGCCGCAGAACCCCCTCTGGAAACACCATATATTTT
NA,NA,TRBV11-2,TRBJ1-1,CASSVRTQPSNTEAFF,TGTGCCAGCAGCGTTAGAACCCAACCCTCGAACACTGAAGCTTTCTTT
NA,NA,TRBV6-5,TRBJ1-2,CASKNLVNYGYTF,TGTGCCAGCAAAAACCTGGTTAACTATGGCTACACCTTC
NA,NA,TRBV9,TRBJ2-1,CASSVVMEGFDEQFF,TGTGCCAGCAGCGTAGTTATGGAAGGTTTCGATGAGCAGTTCTTC